Listed here are 5 T cell receptor beta chains from one sample, sequenced in a study of shared T cell receptors in the human thymus. TCRdb's table, derived via immunoSEQ multiplex PCR, lists solely in-frame clones and lacks some. The data show roughly 660,000 clones, 70% to 90% seen once. This sample was shared with a second study, whose subject was human thymus T cells.

Sequenced input: thymocytes. The source is a boy in the first two years of life with a congenital heart defect.

The gene calls are TRBV5-1 and TRBJ2-2; tentative D call: TRBD1 (9 bases). This CDR3 contains 18 residues. Germline values: CDR1 SGHRS, CDR2 YFSETQ. Trimming removed 0 bases at V and 4 bases at J, with 19 bases between. The CDR3 reads CASSLDFSGDRVTGELFF. In DNA, the CDR3 is TGCGCCAGCAGCTTGGATTTTAGCGGGGACAGGGTCACCGGGGAGCTGTTTTTT.

The V gene is TRBV12-5, the J gene TRBJ2-7; maybe TRBD2 (6 bases). This CDR3 region has 15 residues. In germline, CDR1 is LGHNT, CDR2 FRNRAP. V was pared by 4 bases and J by 0 bases, with 13 bases between. The CDR3 coding sequence is TGTGCTAGTGGTTGGGGCGGGGCCAGCTCCTACGAGCAGTACTTC. Its protein is CASGWGGASSYEQYF.

The CDR3 sequence: CASSLHAFWVAGGHYEQYF. The CDR3 nucleotides read TGTGCCAGCAGCTTGCATGCGTTTTGGGTAGCGGGAGGGCACTACGAGCAGTACTTC. This chain uses TRBV5-6 with TRBJ2-7; TRBD2 matches 11 bases. The CDR3 sequence is 19 residues long. Germline-derived CDR1 and CDR2 are SGHDT and YYEEEE. The V and J ends lost 1 base and 3 bases, in that order; junction bases with no gene match: 15.

This clone has only a few counts. The V gene is TRBV28, the J gene TRBJ1-5; no firm D call. Trimming pared 2 bases from V and 2 bases from J, leaving 4 bases between. Per the germline V gene, CDR1 is MDHEN and CDR2 is SYDVKM. CDR3 length equals 13 residues. The CDR3 loop reads CASSLRRNQPQHF. The CDR3 DNA is TGTGCCAGCAGTTTACGTCGCAATCAGCCCCAGCATTTT.

The rearrangement joins TRBV27 to TRBJ2-7; 7 positions agree with TRBD2. This CDR3 region has 13 residues. Losses at the gene ends were 11 bases for V and 3 bases for J; bases not matched to a gene: 10. Per the germline V gene, CDR1 is MNHEY and CDR2 is SMNVEV (reference sequence). CDR3 in DNA: TGTGCCTCCCGGGGGGAGTTAGGCTACGAGCAGTACTTC. This encodes CASRGELGYEQYF.